One sample yielded the 24 T cell receptor beta chains listed below, sequenced in a study of OX40 agonist ivuxolimab in advanced cancers. Sequenced by immunoSEQ multiplex PCR; TCRdb stores in-frame clones only, minus some. The data contain tens of thousands of clones, 80% to 90% of them singletons. This material consisted of CD4+ or CD8+ T cells sorted from blood, taken in a trial of the OX40 agonist ivuxolimab. The receptors originated from an adult with an advanced solid tumor such as melanoma, head and neck, liver or kidney cancer.

The V and J genes are TRBV5-1 and TRBJ2-7; TRBD2 matches at 9 bases. Per the germline V gene, CDR1 is SGHRS and CDR2 is YFSETQ. V dropped 2 bases and J dropped 6; count of bases not matched to a gene: 9. This CDR3 has 15 residues. The CDR3 region has the DNA TGCGCCAGCAGCTTAAGCGGGAGGATAAGAAGCGAGCAGTACTTC. It yields the protein CASSLSGRIRSEQYF.

The rearrangement links TRBV6-1 to TRBJ1-1, with D tentatively TRBD1 (6 bases). V lost 1 base, J lost 7 bases, and 16 bases lay in between. Per the germline V gene, CDR1 is MNHNS and CDR2 is SASEGT. The CDR3 has 15 residues. The CDR3 sequence: CASSEVKGGRGEAFF. CDR3 coding DNA: TGTGCCAGCAGTGAAGTAAAGGGGGGAAGAGGTGAAGCTTTCTTT.

This chain joins TRBV10-3 and TRBJ1-5; D gene unclear. The V end lost 0 bases, the J end lost 4 bases, and 13 bases lay between the germline ends. Per the germline V gene, CDR1 is ENHRY and CDR2 is SYGVKD. CDR3 size: 16 residues. The CDR3 here is CAISESSLLGNQPQHF. The CDR3 DNA is TGTGCCATCAGTGAGTCGTCCTTATTGGGGAATCAGCCCCAGCATTTT.

The chain recombines TRBV7-9 with TRBJ2-3; D might be TRBD2 (7 bases). The CDR3 has 16 amino acids. Trimming removed 1 base from V and 5 bases from J, with 16 bases in between. Germline V gives CDR1 SEHNR, CDR2 FQNEAQ (reference sequence). The CDR3 coding sequence is TGTGCCAGCAGCTTAGAACAGCGAGGGGGGGAAGATACGCAGTATTTT. Protein sequence: CASSLEQRGGEDTQYF.

This clone was detected a few times. The chain couples TRBV30 to TRBJ1-1; D gene uncertain. Trimming removed 5 bases from V and 8 bases from J, with 15 bases in between. The CDR3 runs to 12 residues. Germline V gives CDR1 GTSNPN, CDR2 SVGIG (reference sequence). The CDR3 sequence: CAWEEDLAEAFF. CDR3 nucleotides: TGTGCCTGGGAAGAGGACCTAGCAGAAGCTTTCTTT.

The chain combines TRBV7-8 with TRBJ2-2; a weak D match, TRBD2 (6 bases). Trimming left V 5 bases short and J 6 bases short, with 10 bases between. CDR3 length: 13 amino acids. CDR1 is SGHVS, CDR2 FQNEAQ, per germline. CDR3 residues: CASSHGGAGELFF. The DNA for the CDR3 is TGTGCCAGCAGCCACGGGGGTGCCGGGGAGCTGTTTTTT.

This clone was seen only a few times. This rearrangement joins TRBV16 to TRBJ1-1, with TRBD1 matching over 8 bases. The CDR3 covers 14 residues. The V gene's germline CDR1 is KGHSY and CDR2 FQNENV. V gave up 3 bases and J gave up 5 bases; unmatched junction bases: 5. CDR3 bases: TGTGCCAGCAGCCACATTACAGGGGGGACTGAAGCTTTCTTT. As protein: CASSHITGGTEAFF. Full variable domain (rest looked up from reference TRBV16 and TRBJ1-1): GEEVAQTPKHLVRGEGQKAKLYCAPIKGHSYVFWYQQVLKNEFKFLISFQNENVFDETGMPKERFSAKCLPNSPCSLEIQATKLEDSAVYFCASSHITGGTEAFFGQGTRLTVV.

The chain has TRBV19 and TRBJ2-1, with a weak D call TRBD2 (7 bases). Germline V gives CDR1 LNHDA, CDR2 SQIVND (reference sequence). The V end was cut by 9 bases, the J end by 2 bases, with 14 bases between. This CDR3 contains 14 residues. The CDR3 loop is CASTAGQTYNEQFF. The CDR3 bases are TGTGCCAGCACAGCGGGACAAACCTACAATGAGCAGTTCTTC. The complete variable domain, with remaining parts taken from reference TRBV19 and TRBJ2-1, reads DGGITQSPKYLFRKEGQNVTLSCEQNLNHDAMYWYRQDPGQGLRLIYYSQIVNDFQKGDIAEGYSVSREKKESFPLTVTSAQKNPTAFYLCASTAGQTYNEQFFGPGTRLTVL.

This sequence joins TRBV28 and TRBJ1-3; a possible D gene is TRBD1 (5 bases). CDR1 is MDHEN, CDR2 SYDVKM, per germline. The CDR3 has 14 amino acids. V was clipped by 3 bases and J by 3 bases, with 9 bases between them. The CDR3 sequence is CASSLATVGNTIYF. The CDR3 bases are TGTGCCAGCAGTTTGGCGACAGTTGGAAACACCATATATTTT.

The chain carries TRBV9 and TRBJ1-5; D uncertain. Germline assignment: CDR1 SGDLS and CDR2 YYNGEE. The CDR3 has 14 residues. The V end was cut by 0 bases, the J end by 9 bases, with 13 bases between. CDR3 DNA: TGTGCCAGCAGCGTAGGCGGGGAGCTGGGGCCCCAGCATTTT. The encoded protein is CASSVGGELGPQHF.

The chain carries TRBV9 and TRBJ1-3, with TRBD1 matching 11 bases. CDR1 SGDLS and CDR2 YYNGEE come from the germline V gene. The CDR3 is 17 residues long. Trimming cost V 4 bases and J 3 bases; bases outside gene matches: 9. The CDR3 protein is CASSRGQGDTIGNTIYF. CDR3 DNA sequence: TGTGCCAGCAGCAGGGGACAGGGGGATACAATTGGAAACACCATATATTTT.

This chain uses TRBV14 with TRBJ1-1, with D possibly being TRBD1 (5 bases). In germline, CDR1 is SGHDN, CDR2 FVKESK. The CDR3 contains 13 residues. V shed 5 bases and J shed 4 bases, with 11 bases lying between them. The CDR3 loop reads CASSWDRGTEAFF. CDR3 bases: TGTGCCAGCAGCTGGGACCGGGGCACTGAAGCTTTCTTT.

As for this clone: One end of the junction is discordant with germline, which a read error may explain. The CDR3 DNA follows: TGTGCCAGCAGCTTAGAGCCGGGTCCCAGCCCAATCTTC. It is translated as CASSLEPGPSPIF. V is TRBV7-2 and J is TRBJ1-2, with no clear D. This CDR3 contains 13 residues. The germline gives CDR1 SGHTA, CDR2 FQGNSA.

The table lists this clone with a count of one. This chain uses TRBV11-2 with TRBJ2-5; 9 nucleotides agree with TRBD2. Germline V gene sequence: CDR1 SGHAT, CDR2 FQNNGV. The CDR3 is 17 residues long. The junction had 15 bases not matched to a gene; V was cut back by 5 bases and J by 5 bases. The CDR3 DNA is TGTGCCAGCAGCCCAAGGAGGGGCGGGGGGGTACAGGAGACCCAGTACTTC. Amino acids: CASSPRRGGGVQETQYF.

The chain uses TRBV30 and TRBJ2-1, with 13 nucleotides matching TRBD2. The CDR3 loop spans 15 amino acids. The V and J ends lost 5 bases and 4 bases, in that order; junction bases with no gene match: 5. CDR1 is GTSNPN and CDR2 is SVGIG in the germline V gene (reference sequence). CDR3 nucleotides: TGTGCCTGGCTTCCGGGACTAGCGGGATACAATGAGCAGTTCTTC. It codes for CAWLPGLAGYNEQFF.

The chain is built from TRBV7-3 and TRBJ2-7; 8 positions match TRBD2. CDR1 and CDR2 from the germline V gene are SGHTA and FQGTGA. The ends lost 5 bases at V and 7 bases at J; junction bases unmatched: 13. The CDR3 has 15 residues. The CDR3 nucleotides read TGTGCCAGCAGCCTCGCGGGCGGGGGGCCGGATGAGCAGTACTTC. As protein: CASSLAGGGPDEQYF.

V is TRBV4-2 and J is TRBJ2-3; D tentatively reads TRBD1 or TRBD2 (5 bases each). The CDR3 is made up of 15 amino acids. Deletions cut 4 bases from V and 2 bases from J, with 13 bases between. Germline V lookup: CDR1 LGHNA, CDR2 YNFKEQ. The CDR3 nucleotides are TGTGCCAGCAGCCCAGGGAGCGGCACCACAGATACGCAGTATTTT. Protein sequence: CASSPGSGTTDTQYF.

The CDR3 reads CASSLSRGTGANVLTF. The CDR3 DNA reads TGTGCCAGCAGCTTATCTCGGGGTACTGGGGCCAACGTCCTGACTTTC. V usage is TRBV7-9 and J usage is TRBJ2-6; TRBD2 is a possible D gene (5 bases). This CDR3 has 16 amino acids. V lost 2 bases and J 2 bases, leaving 10 bases between the germline ends. Per germline, CDR1 SEHNR and CDR2 FQNEAQ (reference sequence).

The genes are TRBV7-7 and TRBJ1-1; D remains unclear. Germline V gene sequence: CDR1 SSHAT, CDR2 FNYEAQ (reference sequence). This CDR3 spans 13 amino acids. Trimming stripped 2 bases from V and 1 base from J, with 5 bases between. The CDR3 reads CASSLNRNTEAFF. CDR3 sequence (DNA): TGTGCCAGCAGCTTAAACAGGAACACTGAAGCTTTCTTT.

The V and J genes are TRBV4-2 and TRBJ2-1, with D hard to call. The length of the CDR3 is 16 residues. Germline V CDR1 and CDR2: LGHNA, YNFKEQ. V dropped 0 bases and J dropped 4 bases, with 13 bases sitting between them. Here the CDR3 reads CASSQEGSVAYNEQFF. CDR3 DNA sequence: TGTGCCAGCAGCCAAGAGGGGTCGGTTGCATACAATGAGCAGTTCTTC.

This sequence joins TRBV28 and TRBJ2-7; D might be TRBD2 (6 bases). CDR3 length: 13 amino acids. The V end lost 7 bases, the J end lost 2 bases, and 12 bases lay between the germline ends. In germline, CDR1 is MDHEN, CDR2 SYDVKM. CDR3 coding DNA: TGTGCCAGCAACCCACCGGGAGCCTACGAGCAGTACTTC. Protein: CASNPPGAYEQYF.

The J gene is TRBJ1-1, the V gene TRBV30, with D unclear. V was cut by 5 bases and J by 1 base, with 2 bases left in between. Germline V gene data show CDR1 as GTSNPN and CDR2 as SVGIG (reference sequence). The CDR3 runs to 10 residues. CDR3 coding DNA: TGTGCCTGGGGGAACACTGAAGCTTTCTTT. Translation: CAWGNTEAFF.

V is TRBV7-2 and J is TRBJ2-1; a possible D gene is TRBD1 (5 bases). V lost 4 bases, J lost 7 bases, and 11 bases lay in between. CDR3 size: 13 residues. CDR1 is SGHTA and CDR2 is FQGNSA in the germline V gene. CDR3 loop: CASSWGYGNEQFF. The CDR3 DNA sequence: TGTGCCAGCAGCTGGGGCTACGGGAATGAGCAGTTCTTC.

The rearrangement joins TRBV6-1 to TRBJ1-2; the match to TRBD1 covers 8 bases. The J segment lost 7 bases and the V segment lost 6 bases, leaving 7 bases of the junction unmatched. Germline loops: CDR1 MNHNS, CDR2 SASEGT. CDR3 length equals 13 residues. The CDR3 nucleotides are TGTGCCAGCAGGCCAACAGGGACAGGTGGCTACACCTTC. Its translation is CASRPTGTGGYTF.